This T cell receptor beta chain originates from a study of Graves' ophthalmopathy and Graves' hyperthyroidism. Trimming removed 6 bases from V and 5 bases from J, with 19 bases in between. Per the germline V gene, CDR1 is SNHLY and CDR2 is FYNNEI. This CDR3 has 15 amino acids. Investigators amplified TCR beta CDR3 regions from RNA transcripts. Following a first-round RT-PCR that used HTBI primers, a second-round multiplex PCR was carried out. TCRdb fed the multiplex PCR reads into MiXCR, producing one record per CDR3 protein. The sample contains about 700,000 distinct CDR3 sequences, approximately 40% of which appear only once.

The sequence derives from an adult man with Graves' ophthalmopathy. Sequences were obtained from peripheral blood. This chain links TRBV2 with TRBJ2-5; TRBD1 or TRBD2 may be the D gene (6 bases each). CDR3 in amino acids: CASSRPKGGGETQYF. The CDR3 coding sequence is TGTGCCAGCAGCCGACCGAAGGGGGGCGGGGAGACCCAGTACTTC.